The 26 T cell receptor beta chains presented below share a single source sample, sequenced in a study of CD8 T cells in Susac syndrome. Random hexamers were used to reverse transcribe about 0.5 to 1 ug of RNA. Each CDR3 protein gets one entry after TCRdb re-called the immunoSEQ multiplex PCR reads with MiXCR. The table lists hundreds of thousands of distinct CDR3 sequences, 90% to 97% of them singletons, with 0.1% in the top ten. Sequenced input: CD4+ T cells from PBMCs. These receptors were obtained from a human donor with Susac syndrome.

The gene calls are TRBV19 and TRBJ2-3; D possibly corresponds to TRBD2 (6 bases). The length of the CDR3 is 11 residues. The germline CDR1 and CDR2 sequences are LNHDA and SQIVND (reference sequence). V was shortened by 9 bases and J by 6 bases, with 10 bases between the two germline ends. The CDR3 protein is CASFRGDTQYF. The CDR3 DNA follows: TGTGCCAGCTTCCGGGGGGATACGCAGTATTTT.

The chain joins TRBV19 to TRBJ2-5, with D possibly TRBD1 on 5 matching bases. The germline V and J ends were trimmed by 8 bases and 2 bases, with 15 bases remaining between them. The CDR3 consists of 14 residues. In germline, CDR1 is LNHDA, CDR2 SQIVND (reference sequence). For the CDR3, the DNA is TGTGCCAGTTCCCTCGACAGAGCGCAAGAGACCCAGTACTTC. Translating gives CASSLDRAQETQYF.

V and J are TRBV9 and TRBJ2-1, with 10 bases identical to TRBD2. J lost 3 bases, V lost 0 bases, and 6 bases had no gene match. CDR1 is SGDLS and CDR2 is YYNGEE in the germline V gene. This CDR3 has 17 amino acids. The CDR3 sequence is CASSVAPGLAHYNEQFF. The CDR3 DNA sequence: TGTGCCAGCAGCGTAGCACCGGGACTAGCGCACTACAATGAGCAGTTCTTC. The variable domain in full, completed from reference TRBV9 and TRBJ2-1, reads DSGVTQTPKHLITATGQRVTLRCSPRSGDLSVYWYQQSLDQGLQFLIQYYNGEERAKGNILERFSAQQFPDLHSELNLSSLELGDSALYFCASSVAPGLAHYNEQFFGPGTRLTVL.

This chain connects TRBV7-2 to TRBJ2-7; TRBD1 aligns across 9 bases. This CDR3 has 15 amino acids. V was clipped by 5 bases and J by 4 bases; unmatched bases: 9. Per the germline V gene, CDR1 is SGHTA and CDR2 is FQGNSA. CDR3 sequence: CASSIIGTGTYEQYF. Here the CDR3 DNA reads TGTGCCAGCAGCATCATCGGGACAGGGACATACGAGCAGTACTTC.

This clonotype was counted once. The genes are TRBV6-6 and TRBJ2-5; D unresolved. Looked up from germline, CDR1 is MNHNY and CDR2 is SVGAGI (reference sequence). The V end was cut by 0 bases, the J end by 3 bases, with 8 bases between. This CDR3 contains 14 residues. CDR3 sequence reads: CASSYSSLKETQYF. CDR3 nucleotides: TGTGCCAGCAGTTACTCGTCGCTCAAAGAGACCCAGTACTTC.

The chain uses TRBV29-1 and TRBJ1-2, with 8 bases fitting TRBD1. Germline assignment: CDR1 SQVTM and CDR2 ANQGSEA. This CDR3 is 14 amino acids long. The J segment lost 4 bases and the V segment lost 0 bases, leaving 4 bases of the junction unmatched. The CDR3 protein is CSVEDLGTGYGYTF. Here the CDR3 DNA reads TGCAGCGTTGAAGATCTCGGGACAGGCTATGGCTACACCTTC.

The chain combines TRBV6-1 with TRBJ2-7; D unclear. V was clipped by 2 bases and J by 3 bases, with 2 bases between them. In germline, CDR1 is MNHNS, CDR2 SASEGT. The CDR3 runs to 11 residues. CDR3 loop: CASSERYEQYF. Here the CDR3 DNA reads TGTGCCAGCAGTGAACGCTACGAGCAGTACTTC.

The chain joins TRBV4-1 to TRBJ2-1, with 10 bases fitting TRBD2. The germline gives CDR1 MGHRA, CDR2 YSYEKL. The CDR3 is 17 residues long. Trimming took 6 bases from V and 9 from J; bases not matched to a gene: 17. CDR3 in amino acids: CASRGWVAGGSGSEQFF. The CDR3 bases are TGCGCCAGCAGGGGTTGGGTAGCGGGAGGCTCCGGAAGTGAGCAGTTCTTC.

This clonotype was seen once. The gene calls are TRBV6-5 and TRBJ2-1; D remains unclear. V was clipped by 4 bases and J by 11 bases, with 9 bases between them. The CDR3 extends over 11 amino acids. Germline CDR1 reads MNHEY; CDR2 reads SVGAGI. CDR3 sequence reads: CASSSTTQQFF. The CDR3 nucleotides read TGTGCCAGCAGTTCGACAACCCAGCAGTTCTTC.

The chain combines TRBV29-1 with TRBJ2-4, with D maybe TRBD2 (6 bases). The CDR3 spans 12 residues. Trimming left V 4 bases short and J 7 bases short, with 11 bases between. CDR1 is SQVTM and CDR2 is ANQGSEA in the germline V gene. The CDR3 reads CSVGWEANIQYF. The CDR3 nucleotides read TGCAGCGTTGGTTGGGAGGCGAACATTCAGTACTTC.

The chain joins TRBV29-1 to TRBJ2-1; no firm D call. V was pared by 1 base and J by 0 bases, with 10 bases between. CDR3 size: 15 residues. The germline V gene encodes CDR1 SQVTM and CDR2 ANQGSEA. The CDR3 DNA follows: TGCAGCGTTGAAGGTGGCGGTAGCTCCTACAATGAGCAGTTCTTC. Protein sequence: CSVEGGGSSYNEQFF.

The J gene is TRBJ1-5, the V gene TRBV20-1; D may be TRBD1 (6 bases). V lost 7 bases and J lost 9, with 28 bases in between. Germline CDR1 reads DFQATT; CDR2 reads SNEGSKA (reference sequence). The CDR3 sequence is 16 residues long. CDR3 bases: TGCAGTGTCCAGGCTTCAGGGGCAAGTGGGATCCGGCCCCAGCATTTT. Its translation: CSVQASGASGIRPQHF.

The chain couples TRBV20-1 to TRBJ2-7, with D uncertain. Per the germline V gene, CDR1 is DFQATT and CDR2 is SNEGSKA (reference sequence). The CDR3 runs to 12 residues. V lost 2 bases, J lost 3 bases, and 8 bases lay in between. The DNA for the CDR3 is TGCAGTGCTAGACAGGATAACTACGAGCAGTACTTC. Translating it yields CSARQDNYEQYF.

The rearrangement links TRBV30 to TRBJ1-4, with unresolved D. Germline V gives CDR1 GTSNPN, CDR2 SVGIG (reference sequence). The CDR3 is 12 residues long. V lost 8 bases and J lost 0, with 7 bases in between. The CDR3 spells CAGTSTNEKLFF. In DNA form, the CDR3 reads TGTGCCGGAACATCAACTAATGAAAAACTGTTTTTT.

The rearrangement links TRBV29-1 to TRBJ1-5; TRBD1 agrees at 7 bases. The V and J ends lost 6 bases and 5 bases, in that order; junction bases with no gene match: 10. CDR1 is SQVTM and CDR2 is ANQGSEA in the germline V gene. This CDR3 region has 14 residues. In DNA, the CDR3 is TGCAGCGTATCACAGGGGACTCGGGATCAGCCCCAGCATTTT. Translated, it gives CSVSQGTRDQPQHF. The full variable domain, rest sourced from reference TRBV29-1 and TRBJ1-5, is SAVISQKPSRDICQRGTSLTIQCQVDSQVTMMFWYRQQPGQSLTLIATANQGSEATYESGFVIDKFPISRPNLTFSTLTVSNMSPEDSSIYLCSVSQGTRDQPQHFGDGTRLSIL.

The chain recombines TRBV4-1 with TRBJ2-6; 14 bases match TRBD2. V gave up 2 bases and J gave up 3 bases; unmatched junction bases: 9. The CDR3 covers 20 residues. The germline V gene has CDR1 MGHRA and CDR2 YSYEKL. CDR3 loop: CASSQSRGLAGVGGANVLTF. The DNA of the CDR3 is TGCGCCAGCAGCCAATCTCGGGGACTAGCGGGAGTCGGTGGGGCCAACGTCCTGACTTTC.

CDR3 loop: CASSQRERKAFF. The CDR3 DNA follows: TGTGCCAGCAGCCAACGGGAGAGAAAGGCTTTCTTT. The V and J genes are TRBV6-5 and TRBJ1-1; the D is unclear. The CDR3 contains 12 residues. The germline gives CDR1 MNHEY, CDR2 SVGAGI. With 6 bases removed from V and 11 bases from J, the gap between germline ends came to 16 bases.

The chain employs TRBV10-3 and TRBJ2-1, with D possibly TRBD1 on 6 matching bases. Germline CDR1 is ENHRY and CDR2 is SYGVKD. The CDR3 extends over 12 amino acids. V lost 5 bases, J lost 6 bases, and 8 bases lay in between. CDR3 sequence reads: CAISYRANEQFF. CDR3 DNA sequence: TGTGCCATCAGTTACAGGGCCAATGAGCAGTTCTTC.

The V call is TRBV20-1, the J call TRBJ2-5; 9 nucleotides match TRBD1. The ends lost 0 bases at V and 4 bases at J; junction bases unmatched: 9. Per germline, CDR1 DFQATT and CDR2 SNEGSKA (reference sequence). This CDR3 contains 16 residues. The CDR3, as DNA: TGCAGTGCTAGAGACTCGACAGGGGGTTTGTCAGAGACCCAGTACTTC. Its translation is CSARDSTGGLSETQYF.

The CDR3 coding sequence is TGCAGTGCTCCCATGGGCCTGGCGGGGCTTATATCAAACGAGCAGTACTTC. Translating gives CSAPMGLAGLISNEQYF. This chain links TRBV20-1 with TRBJ2-7, with a tentative D call TRBD2 (6 bases). There are 17 residues in the CDR3. The germline V and J ends were trimmed by 5 bases and 5 bases, with 28 bases remaining between them. The germline V gene has CDR1 DFQATT and CDR2 SNEGSKA (reference sequence).

J is TRBJ2-5 and V is TRBV19, with a possible D match to TRBD1 (5 bases). V was pared by 6 bases and J by 4 bases, with 15 bases between. The CDR3 has 14 amino acids. Germline V gene data show CDR1 as LNHDA and CDR2 as SQIVND (reference sequence). In nucleotides, the CDR3 is TGTGCCAGTAGGGGAAGGGGAACCGGAGAGACCCAGTACTTC. It codes for CASRGRGTGETQYF.

The gene calls are TRBV20-1 and TRBJ2-7; 9 bases map to TRBD1. V gave up 5 bases and J gave up 0 bases; unmatched junction bases: 5. The CDR3 is made up of 14 amino acids. Germline V gene lookup returns CDR1 DFQATT and CDR2 SNEGSKA (reference sequence). In DNA, the CDR3 is TGCAGTGCTGACCGGGACAGGGACTCCTACGAGCAGTACTTC. Protein sequence: CSADRDRDSYEQYF.

V and J are TRBV30 and TRBJ1-1, with D uncertain. CDR1 is GTSNPN, CDR2 SVGIG, per germline (reference sequence). V gave up 3 bases and J gave up 1 base, with 9 bases separating them. The CDR3 contains 13 residues. Here the CDR3 reads CAWSLSGNTEAFF. CDR3 in DNA: TGTGCCTGGAGCTTATCAGGGAACACTGAAGCTTTCTTT.

This chain links TRBV28 with TRBJ2-3; a possible D gene is TRBD1 (6 bases). Germline CDR1 and CDR2: MDHEN and SYDVKM. V was shortened by 6 bases and J by 2 bases, with 15 bases between the two germline ends. The CDR3 is 15 residues long. CDR3 DNA sequence: TGTGCCAGCAGCTACGGGACAATCAACACAGATACGCAGTATTTT. Translation: CASSYGTINTDTQYF.

The rearrangement uses TRBV30 and TRBJ1-3; 7 bases align to TRBD1. The CDR3 is 13 residues long. J was trimmed by 3 bases and V by 8 bases; bases with no gene match: 7. The germline gives CDR1 GTSNPN, CDR2 SVGIG (reference sequence). CDR3 coding DNA: TGTGCCCTCTCAGGGGGGGGTGGAAACACCATATATTTT. Translation gives CALSGGGGNTIYF. Based on the CDR3 plus reference TRBV30 and TRBJ1-3, the full variable domain is SQTIHQWPATLVQPVGSPLSLECTVEGTSNPNLYWYRQAAGRGLQLLFYSVGIGQISSEVPQNLSASRPQDRQFILSSKKLLLSDSGFYLCALSGGGGNTIYFGEGSWLTVV.

The rearrangement joins TRBV12-3 or TRBV12-4 to TRBJ1-5; D not resolved. The CDR3 is made up of 14 amino acids. The ends were cut back, 4 bases at V and 7 bases at J, with 14 bases in the middle. Here the CDR3 DNA reads TGTGCCAGCAGTTCGCGGGCTTCGGGGCAGCCCCAGCATTTT. Translating gives CASSSRASGQPQHF.